This TCR beta chain stems from a study of OX40 agonist ivuxolimab in advanced cancers. For the study at large: Participants, approximately 83% male, averaged roughly 55 years of age, ranging from about 23 to 90.

Trimming cost V 6 bases and J 6 bases, with 15 bases left between them. Germline V gene data show CDR1 as SNHLY and CDR2 as FYNNEI. The CDR3 has 13 amino acids. Here immunoSEQ multiplex PCR was the method, and the copy in TCRdb shows in-frame clones only, minus some. Of approximately 19,000 clones in the sample, around 83% were seen once. Collection of blood occurred at baseline, at cycle 4 day 1, and at cycle 7 day 1. The rearrangement uses TRBV2 and TRBJ2-7, with D uncertain. This receptor was taken from an adult with an advanced solid tumor such as melanoma, head and neck, liver or kidney cancer. The sequencing here drew on CD4+ or CD8+ T cells sorted from blood, taken in a trial of the OX40 agonist ivuxolimab. The DNA for the CDR3 is TGTGCCAGCAGGTCCCGTGGGCCGAGCGAGCAGTACTTC. Protein product: CASRSRGPSEQYF.